Listed below are T cell receptor beta chains from one sample, sequenced in a study of blood T cell repertoires in COVID-19. The data were produced by immunoSEQ multiplex PCR, yet TCRdb's version contains in-frame clones alone and is incomplete. The sample records some 150,000 clones, 86% being singletons. Specimen: PBMCs or T cells enriched from blood (not recorded which). Every receptor here comes from a middle-aged man who had recovered from COVID-19. Both conserved end residues are part of each CDR3.

v_call: TRBV28; j_call: TRBJ1-5; cdr3_aa: CASSFGGSRQVNQPQHF
v_call: TRBV4-3; j_call: TRBJ2-1; cdr3_aa: CASSQETSRRAQFF
v_call: TRBV28; j_call: TRBJ1-5; cdr3_aa: CASSLLAGFGNQPQHF
v_call: TRBV28; j_call: TRBJ1-3; cdr3_aa: CASSTLRDSGNTIYF
v_call: TRBV11-2; j_call: TRBJ2-7; cdr3_aa: CASSTQGLGVNEQYF
v_call: TRBV2; j_call: TRBJ1-1; cdr3_aa: CASKRQGSTEAFF
v_call: TRBV7-2; j_call: TRBJ2-7; cdr3_aa: CASMRSPGQGATEQYF
v_call: TRBV19; j_call: TRBJ1-2; cdr3_aa: CASSILPVGAAYGYTF
v_call: TRBV9; j_call: TRBJ2-1; cdr3_aa: CASSGQSVYNEQFF
v_call: TRBV5-1; j_call: TRBJ1-2; cdr3_aa: CASSRTGTDRGGGDTF
v_call: TRBV4-1; j_call: TRBJ2-1; cdr3_aa: CASSQDGTGVDEQFF
v_call: TRBV6-5; j_call: TRBJ2-2; cdr3_aa: CASRSTGTPTGELFF
v_call: TRBV4-2; j_call: TRBJ1-2; cdr3_aa: CASSQDLARGRSYGYTF
v_call: TRBV6-5; j_call: TRBJ2-2; cdr3_aa: CASKDRVGATGELFF
v_call: TRBV28; j_call: TRBJ1-2; cdr3_aa: CASSSSVYGYTF
v_call: TRBV28; j_call: TRBJ2-1; cdr3_aa: CASRDPLGHNEQFF
v_call: TRBV19; j_call: TRBJ1-1; cdr3_aa: CASTQLGQGGTEAFF
v_call: TRBV5-1; j_call: TRBJ2-1; cdr3_aa: CASSLGLAGSSYNEQFF
v_call: TRBV3-1/TRBV3-2; j_call: TRBJ1-6; cdr3_aa: CASRPGGTVNSPLHF
v_call: TRBV19; j_call: TRBJ1-2; cdr3_aa: CATHGTGGFDYGYTF
v_call: TRBV30; j_call: TRBJ2-7; cdr3_aa: CAWSSNRDRGYEQYF
v_call: TRBV27; j_call: TRBJ2-2; cdr3_aa: CASSLLAANTGELFF
v_call: TRBV19; j_call: TRBJ2-7; cdr3_aa: CASSTLAGSSYEQYF
v_call: TRBV19; j_call: TRBJ2-2; cdr3_aa: CASIHWGDRGSNTGELFF
v_call: TRBV11-3; j_call: TRBJ2-7; cdr3_aa: CASSLGASPTYEQYF
v_call: TRBV2; j_call: TRBJ2-2; cdr3_aa: CASSWDRVNGELFF
v_call: TRBV28; j_call: TRBJ2-7; cdr3_aa: CASRQGGRSSYEQYF
v_call: TRBV5-1; j_call: TRBJ2-5; cdr3_aa: CASSFAGSQETQYF
v_call: TRBV6-5; j_call: TRBJ2-7; cdr3_aa: CASSGLAGGSYEQYF
v_call: TRBV9; j_call: TRBJ1-6; cdr3_aa: CASSSKAAGSNSPLHF
v_call: TRBV9; j_call: TRBJ1-3; cdr3_aa: CASSDRDLISGNTIYF
v_call: TRBV4-3; j_call: TRBJ1-6; cdr3_aa: CASSQSRGSYNSPLHF
v_call: TRBV7-2; j_call: TRBJ1-2; cdr3_aa: CASSLSSRGGSYGYTF
v_call: TRBV3-1/TRBV3-2; j_call: TRBJ1-4; cdr3_aa: CASSHFRQAKEKLFF
v_call: TRBV2; j_call: TRBJ2-5; cdr3_aa: CASSGPETQYF
v_call: TRBV24-1; j_call: TRBJ1-2; cdr3_aa: CATKIPTDRGEDTF
v_call: TRBV28; j_call: TRBJ2-4; cdr3_aa: CASRPGQGGGIQYF